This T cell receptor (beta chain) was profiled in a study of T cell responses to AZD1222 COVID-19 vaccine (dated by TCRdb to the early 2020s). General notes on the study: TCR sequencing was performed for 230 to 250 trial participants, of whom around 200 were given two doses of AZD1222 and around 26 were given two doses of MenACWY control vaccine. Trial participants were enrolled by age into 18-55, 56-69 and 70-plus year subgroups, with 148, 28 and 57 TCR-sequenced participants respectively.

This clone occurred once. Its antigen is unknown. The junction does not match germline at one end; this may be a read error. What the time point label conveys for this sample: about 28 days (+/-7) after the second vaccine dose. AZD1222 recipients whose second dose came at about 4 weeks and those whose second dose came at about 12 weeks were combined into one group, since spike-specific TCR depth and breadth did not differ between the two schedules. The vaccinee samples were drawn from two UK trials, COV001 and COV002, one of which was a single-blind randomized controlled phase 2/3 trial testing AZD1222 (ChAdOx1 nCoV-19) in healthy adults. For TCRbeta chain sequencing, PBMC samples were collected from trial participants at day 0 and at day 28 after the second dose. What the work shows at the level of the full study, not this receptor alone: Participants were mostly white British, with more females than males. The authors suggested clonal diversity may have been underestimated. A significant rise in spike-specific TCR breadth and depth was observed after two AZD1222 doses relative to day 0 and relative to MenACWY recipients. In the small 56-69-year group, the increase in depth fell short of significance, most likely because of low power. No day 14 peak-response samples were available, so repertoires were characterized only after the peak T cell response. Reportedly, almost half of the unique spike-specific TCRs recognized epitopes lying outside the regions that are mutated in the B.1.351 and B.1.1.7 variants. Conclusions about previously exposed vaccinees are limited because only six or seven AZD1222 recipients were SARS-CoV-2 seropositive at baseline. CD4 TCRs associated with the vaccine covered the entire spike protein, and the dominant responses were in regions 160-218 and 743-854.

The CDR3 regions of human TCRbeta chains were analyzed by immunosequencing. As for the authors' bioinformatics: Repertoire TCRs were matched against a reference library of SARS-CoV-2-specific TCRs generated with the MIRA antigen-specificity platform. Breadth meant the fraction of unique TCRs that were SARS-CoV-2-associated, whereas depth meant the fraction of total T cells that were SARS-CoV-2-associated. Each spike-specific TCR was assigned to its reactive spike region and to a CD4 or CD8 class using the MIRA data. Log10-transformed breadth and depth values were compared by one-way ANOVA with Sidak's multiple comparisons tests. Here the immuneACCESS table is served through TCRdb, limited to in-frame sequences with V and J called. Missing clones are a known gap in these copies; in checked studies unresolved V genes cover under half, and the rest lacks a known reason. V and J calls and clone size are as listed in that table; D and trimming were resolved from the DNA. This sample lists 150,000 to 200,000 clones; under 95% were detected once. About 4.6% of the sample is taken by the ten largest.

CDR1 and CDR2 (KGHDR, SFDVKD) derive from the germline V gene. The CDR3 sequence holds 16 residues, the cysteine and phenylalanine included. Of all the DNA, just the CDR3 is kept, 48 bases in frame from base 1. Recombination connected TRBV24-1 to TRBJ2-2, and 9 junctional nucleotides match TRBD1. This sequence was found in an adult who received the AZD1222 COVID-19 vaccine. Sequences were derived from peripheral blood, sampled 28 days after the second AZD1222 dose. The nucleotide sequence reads TGTGCCACCAGTGATACCGGGACAGGGAACTCCGGGGAGCTGTTTTTT. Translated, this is CATSDTGTGNSGELFF.